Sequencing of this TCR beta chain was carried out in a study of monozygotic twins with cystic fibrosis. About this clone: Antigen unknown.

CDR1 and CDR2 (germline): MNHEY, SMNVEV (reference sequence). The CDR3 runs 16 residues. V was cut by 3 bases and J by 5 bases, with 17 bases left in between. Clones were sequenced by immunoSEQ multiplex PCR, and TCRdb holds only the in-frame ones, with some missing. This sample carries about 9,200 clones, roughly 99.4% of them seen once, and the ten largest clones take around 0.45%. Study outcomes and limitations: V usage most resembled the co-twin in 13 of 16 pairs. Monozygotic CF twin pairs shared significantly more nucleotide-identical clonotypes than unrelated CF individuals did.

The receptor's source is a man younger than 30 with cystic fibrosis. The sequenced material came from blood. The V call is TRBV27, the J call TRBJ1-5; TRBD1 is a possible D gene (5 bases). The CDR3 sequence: CASSFLPRDGYQPQHF. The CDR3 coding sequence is TGTGCCAGCAGTTTCCTCCCCCGGGACGGATATCAGCCCCAGCATTTT.